The sequence of this TCR beta chain was determined in a study of blood T cell repertoires in COVID-19. Background on the study: The cDNA or gDNA used as material had been derived from T cells, B-cell-depleted T cells, or PBMCs.

The germline V gene encodes CDR1 SGDLS and CDR2 YYNGEE. After removal of 4 bases from V and 4 bases from J, the junction contained 12 bases not matched to a gene. CDR3 length equals 16 residues. This clone was observed once. In the authors' methods: Reference gene primer amplification gave nucleated cell count estimates. Data came from immunoSEQ multiplex PCR; TCRdb stores just in-frame clones and leaves some out. V and J calls and clone size are copied from that table; D and trimming were computed from the DNA. The sample includes approximately 250,000 clones, approximately 80% of them seen just once. Participants spanned ages about 18 to 100 years and resided in about two dozen US areas. Symptom resolution, clearance, or two negative PCRs marked the recovered donors of Cohort 3.

This chain links TRBV9 with TRBJ2-3; 7 bases align to TRBD2. Source material: PBMCs or T cells enriched from blood (not recorded which). The TCR sequence derives from a man aged 40-55 years who had recovered from COVID-19. The CDR3 reads CASSREAGKAPDTQYF. CDR3 DNA: TGTGCCAGCAGCCGGGAGGCGGGAAAGGCTCCAGATACGCAGTATTTT. The variable domain in full, completed from reference TRBV9 and TRBJ2-3, reads DSGVTQTPKHLITATGQRVTLRCSPRSGDLSVYWYQQSLDQGLQFLIQYYNGEERAKGNILERFSAQQFPDLHSELNLSSLELGDSALYFCASSREAGKAPDTQYFGPGTRLTVL.